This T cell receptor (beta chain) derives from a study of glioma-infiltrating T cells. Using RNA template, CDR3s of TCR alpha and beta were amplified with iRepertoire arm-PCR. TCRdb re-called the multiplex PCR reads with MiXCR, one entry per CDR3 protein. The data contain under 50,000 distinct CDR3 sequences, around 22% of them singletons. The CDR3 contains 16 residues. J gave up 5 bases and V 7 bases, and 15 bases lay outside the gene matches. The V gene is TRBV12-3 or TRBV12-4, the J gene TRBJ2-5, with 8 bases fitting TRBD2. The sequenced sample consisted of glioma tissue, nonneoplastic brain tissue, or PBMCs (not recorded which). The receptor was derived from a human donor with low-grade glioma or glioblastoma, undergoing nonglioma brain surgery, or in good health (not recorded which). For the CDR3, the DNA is TGTGCCAGCACCTCCCTTGGCGGGGGGCCGTGGGAGACCCAGTACTTC. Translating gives CASTSLGGGPWETQYF.